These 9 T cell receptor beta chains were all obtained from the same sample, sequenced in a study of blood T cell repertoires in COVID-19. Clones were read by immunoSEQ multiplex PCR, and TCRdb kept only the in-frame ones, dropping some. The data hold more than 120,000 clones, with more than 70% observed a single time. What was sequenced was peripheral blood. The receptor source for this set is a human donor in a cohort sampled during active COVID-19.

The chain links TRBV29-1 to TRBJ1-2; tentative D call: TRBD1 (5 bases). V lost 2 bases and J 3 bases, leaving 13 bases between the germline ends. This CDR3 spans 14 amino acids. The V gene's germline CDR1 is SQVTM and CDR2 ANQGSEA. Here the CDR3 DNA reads TGCAGCGTTGAACTCCAGGGCGGGGACTATGGCTACACCTTC. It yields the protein CSVELQGGDYGYTF.

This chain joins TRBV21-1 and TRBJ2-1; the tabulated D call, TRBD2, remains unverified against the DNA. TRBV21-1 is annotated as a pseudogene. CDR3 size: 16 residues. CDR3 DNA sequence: TGTGCCAGCAGCTCCCGCGGGGGCCTCTCCTACAATGAGCAGTTCTTC. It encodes CASSSRGGLSYNEQFF.

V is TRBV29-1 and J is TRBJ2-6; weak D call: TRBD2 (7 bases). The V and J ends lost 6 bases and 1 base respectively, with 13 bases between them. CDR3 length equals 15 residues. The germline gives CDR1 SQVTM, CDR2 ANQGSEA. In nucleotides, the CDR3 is TGCAGCGTCTGGGGGGGCCCATCTGGGGCCAACGTCCTGACTTTC. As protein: CSVWGGPSGANVLTF.

The CDR3 DNA reads TGTGCCAGCAGGGGACAGGGGGCCAACTATGGCTACACCTTC. As protein: CASRGQGANYGYTF. V usage is TRBV25-1 and J usage is TRBJ1-2, with 12 bases that match TRBD1. The CDR3 spans 14 residues. The J segment lost 2 bases and the V segment lost 6 bases, leaving 1 base of the junction unmatched. The germline V gene encodes CDR1 MGHDK and CDR2 SYGVNS.

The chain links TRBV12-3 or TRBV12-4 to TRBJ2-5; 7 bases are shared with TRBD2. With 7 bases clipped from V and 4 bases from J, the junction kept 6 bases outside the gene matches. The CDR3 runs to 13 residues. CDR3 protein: CASTWGGGETQYF. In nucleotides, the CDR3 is TGTGCCAGCACCTGGGGGGGAGGAGAGACCCAGTACTTC.

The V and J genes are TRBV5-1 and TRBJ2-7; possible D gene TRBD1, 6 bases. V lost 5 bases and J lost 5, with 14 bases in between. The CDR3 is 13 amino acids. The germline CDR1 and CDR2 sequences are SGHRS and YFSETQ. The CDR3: CASSSGAVDEQYF. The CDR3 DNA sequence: TGCGCCAGCAGTTCAGGGGCAGTCGACGAGCAGTACTTC.

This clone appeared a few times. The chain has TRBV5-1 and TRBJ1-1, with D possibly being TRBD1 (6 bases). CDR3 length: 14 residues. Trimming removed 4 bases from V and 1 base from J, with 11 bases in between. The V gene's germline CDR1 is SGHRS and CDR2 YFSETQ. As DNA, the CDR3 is TGCGCCAGCAGCCCTCACAGGGCGAACACTGAAGCTTTCTTT. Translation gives CASSPHRANTEAFF.

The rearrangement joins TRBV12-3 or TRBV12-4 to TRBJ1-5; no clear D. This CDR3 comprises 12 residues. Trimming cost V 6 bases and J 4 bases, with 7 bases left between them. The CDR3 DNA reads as TGTGCCAGCAGCCAAATGAATCAGCCCCAGCATTTT. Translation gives CASSQMNQPQHF.

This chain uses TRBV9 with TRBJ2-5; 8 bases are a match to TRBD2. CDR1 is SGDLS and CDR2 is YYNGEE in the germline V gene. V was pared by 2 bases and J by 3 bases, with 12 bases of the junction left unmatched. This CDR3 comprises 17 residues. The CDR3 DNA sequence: TGTGCCAGCAGCGTTGGGGTGGGGGGACTAGTGAAAGAGACCCAGTACTTC. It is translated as CASSVGVGGLVKETQYF.